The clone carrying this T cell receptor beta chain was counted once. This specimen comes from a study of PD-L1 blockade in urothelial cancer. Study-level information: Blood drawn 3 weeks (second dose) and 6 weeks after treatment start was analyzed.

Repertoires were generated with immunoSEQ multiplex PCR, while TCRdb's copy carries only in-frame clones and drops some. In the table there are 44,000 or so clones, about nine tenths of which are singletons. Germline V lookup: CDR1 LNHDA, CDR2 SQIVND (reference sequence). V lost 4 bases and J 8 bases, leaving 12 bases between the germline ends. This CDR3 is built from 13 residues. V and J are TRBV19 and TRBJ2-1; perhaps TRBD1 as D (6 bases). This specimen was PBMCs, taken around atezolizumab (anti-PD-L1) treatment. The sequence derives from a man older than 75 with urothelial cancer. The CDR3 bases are TGTGCCAGTAGTACTGGACAGAGGGATGAGCAGTTCTTC. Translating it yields CASSTGQRDEQFF. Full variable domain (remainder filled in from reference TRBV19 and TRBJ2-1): DGGITQSPKYLFRKEGQNVTLSCEQNLNHDAMYWYRQDPGQGLRLIYYSQIVNDFQKGDIAEGYSVSREKKESFPLTVTSAQKNPTAFYLCASSTGQRDEQFFGPGTRLTVL.